The T cell receptor (beta chain) under discussion was sequenced for a study of low-dose radiotherapy and immunotherapy resistance in tumors. The wider study: Treatment consisted of nivolumab 240 mg every two weeks and ipilimumab 1 mg/kg every six weeks, given intravenously to patients.

This clonotype was observed at least ten times. Time point defined: before trial treatment. The CDR3 spans 14 residues. The germline gives CDR1 KGHDR, CDR2 SFDVKD. V dropped 1 base and J dropped 6 bases, with 9 bases sitting between them. First-strand cDNA used TRAV- and TRBV-specific primers, covering alpha and beta chains. For amplifying TCRs, the PCR ran for about 20 cycles with Phusion, which was used together with a constant-region primer and the adapter on the V primers. In TCRdb, the reads were re-called with MiXCR into one record per CDR3 protein. The sample yields about 89,000 distinct CDR3 sequences, under 9.5% seen once.

The sample consisted of PBMCs, taken before treatment. J is TRBJ2-1 and V is TRBV24-1; possible D gene TRBD1, 5 bases. This TCR came from a male donor with prostate cancer. Here the CDR3 reads CATSDFSRANEQFF. CDR3 sequence (DNA): TGTGCCACCAGTGATTTCTCCAGGGCCAATGAGCAGTTCTTC.